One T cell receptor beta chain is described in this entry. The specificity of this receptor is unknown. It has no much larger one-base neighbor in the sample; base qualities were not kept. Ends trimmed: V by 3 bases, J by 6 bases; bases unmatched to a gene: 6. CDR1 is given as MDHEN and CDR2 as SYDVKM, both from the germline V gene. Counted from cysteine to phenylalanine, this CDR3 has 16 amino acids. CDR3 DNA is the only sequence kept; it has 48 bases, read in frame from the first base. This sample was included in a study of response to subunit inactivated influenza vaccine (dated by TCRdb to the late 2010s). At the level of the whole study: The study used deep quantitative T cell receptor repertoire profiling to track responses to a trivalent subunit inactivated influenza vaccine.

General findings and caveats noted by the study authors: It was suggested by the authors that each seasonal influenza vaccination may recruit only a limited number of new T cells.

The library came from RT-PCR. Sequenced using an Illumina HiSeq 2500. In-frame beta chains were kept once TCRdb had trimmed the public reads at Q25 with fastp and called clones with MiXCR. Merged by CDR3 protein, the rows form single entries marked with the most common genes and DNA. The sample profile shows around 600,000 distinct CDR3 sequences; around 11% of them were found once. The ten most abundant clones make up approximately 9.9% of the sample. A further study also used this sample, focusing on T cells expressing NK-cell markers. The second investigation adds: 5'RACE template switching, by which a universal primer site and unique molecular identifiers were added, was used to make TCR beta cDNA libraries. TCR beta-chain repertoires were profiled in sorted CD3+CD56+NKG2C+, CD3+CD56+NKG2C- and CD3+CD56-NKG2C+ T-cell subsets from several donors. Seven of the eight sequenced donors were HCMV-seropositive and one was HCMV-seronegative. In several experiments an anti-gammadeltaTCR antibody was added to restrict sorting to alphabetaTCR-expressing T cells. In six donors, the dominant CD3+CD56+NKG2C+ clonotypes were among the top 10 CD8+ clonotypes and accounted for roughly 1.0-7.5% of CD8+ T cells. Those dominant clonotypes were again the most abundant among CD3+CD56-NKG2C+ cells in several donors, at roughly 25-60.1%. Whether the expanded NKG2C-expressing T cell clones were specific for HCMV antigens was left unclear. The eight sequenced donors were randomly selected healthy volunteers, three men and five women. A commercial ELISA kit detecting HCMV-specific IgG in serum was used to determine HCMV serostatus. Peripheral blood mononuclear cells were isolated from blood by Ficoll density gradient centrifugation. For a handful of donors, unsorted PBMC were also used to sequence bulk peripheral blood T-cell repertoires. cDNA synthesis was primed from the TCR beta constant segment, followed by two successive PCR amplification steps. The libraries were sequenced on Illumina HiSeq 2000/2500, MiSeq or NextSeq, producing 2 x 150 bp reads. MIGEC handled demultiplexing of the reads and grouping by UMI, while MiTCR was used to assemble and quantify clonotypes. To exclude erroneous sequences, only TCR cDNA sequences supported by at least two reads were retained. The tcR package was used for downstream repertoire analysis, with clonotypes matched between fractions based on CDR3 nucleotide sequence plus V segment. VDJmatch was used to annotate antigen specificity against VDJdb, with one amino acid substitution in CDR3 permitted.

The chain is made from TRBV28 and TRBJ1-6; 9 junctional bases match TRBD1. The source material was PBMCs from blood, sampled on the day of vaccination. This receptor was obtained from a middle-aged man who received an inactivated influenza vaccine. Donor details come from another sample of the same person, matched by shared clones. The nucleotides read TGTGCCAGCAGTTTCGACAGGGGGAGGAGTAATTCACCCCTCCACTTT. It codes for CASSFDRGRSNSPLHF.